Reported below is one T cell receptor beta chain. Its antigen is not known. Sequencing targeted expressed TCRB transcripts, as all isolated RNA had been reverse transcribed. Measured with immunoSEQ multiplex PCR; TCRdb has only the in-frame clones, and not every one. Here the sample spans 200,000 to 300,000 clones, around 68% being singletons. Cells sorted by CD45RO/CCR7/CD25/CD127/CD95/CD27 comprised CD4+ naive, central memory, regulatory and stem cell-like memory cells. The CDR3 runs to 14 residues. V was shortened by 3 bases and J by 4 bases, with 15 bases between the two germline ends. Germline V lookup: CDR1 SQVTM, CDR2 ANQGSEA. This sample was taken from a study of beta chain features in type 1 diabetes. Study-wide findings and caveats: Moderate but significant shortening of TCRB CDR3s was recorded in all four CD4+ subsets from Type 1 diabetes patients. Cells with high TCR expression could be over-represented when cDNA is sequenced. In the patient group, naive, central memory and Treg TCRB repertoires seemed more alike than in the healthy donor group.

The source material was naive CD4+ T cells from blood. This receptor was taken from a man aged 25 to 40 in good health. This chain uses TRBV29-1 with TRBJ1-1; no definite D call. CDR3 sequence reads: CSVDYGRVGTEAFF. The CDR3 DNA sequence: TGCAGCGTTGATTATGGGAGGGTGGGCACTGAAGCTTTCTTT.